The following is a T cell receptor beta chain sequence with its context. Its target is unknown. This entry is derived from a study of T-cell reconstitution after alpha-beta-depleted transplantation in children. General observations from the study: Several hundred expanded graft clones reportedly supplied alpha-beta T cells about two months after transplant. The study traced high day-60 TCRbeta diversity in some patients to surviving recipient T cells and thymic progenitors.

There are 13 residues in the CDR3. Germline lookup yields CDR1 MNHEY and CDR2 SVGEGT. Trimming removed 6 bases at V and 1 base at J, with 10 bases between. For TCRbeta, the library was prepared with unique molecular identifiers. TCRdb independently ran MiXCR on the PCR reads; one entry per CDR3 protein. Here the sample spans roughly 490,000 distinct CDR3 sequences, over 9.5% being singletons. The starting material was PBMCs, mostly from graft donor cells, obtained 180 days after TCRalphabeta/CD19-depleted stem cell transplant. The receptor was isolated from a female patient aged 2-9 years who had a stem cell transplant for aplastic anemia, so the T cells may come from the graft donor. This chain joins TRBV6-2 or TRBV6-3 and TRBJ2-7, with TRBD1 as a possible D gene (5 bases). The CDR3 bases are TGTGCCAGCAGCGTCGCAGGGTCCTACGAGCAGTACTTC. This translates into CASSVAGSYEQYF.